The source of this T cell receptor beta chain is a study of cytomegalovirus exposure and HLA in healthy donors. Whole-study findings and limits: Researchers reported that three CMV-associated chains were confirmed in vitro as CMV antigen-specific. Later, an analysis showed that TCR beta chains associated with HLA were more clonally expanded than others that were equally common.

It was healthy bone marrow donors who served as donors. The PCR was carried out with 60 Vbeta primers and 13 Jbeta primers. This table comes from immunoSEQ multiplex PCR, and its TCRdb copy is limited to in-frame clones, with some not included. There are fewer than 150,000 clones in the sample; 73% occur only once, and roughly an eighth lies in the top ten. This clone occurred a few times. Antigen unknown. CDR3 length: 18 amino acids. The J segment lost 6 bases and the V segment lost 7 bases, leaving 25 bases of the junction unmatched. Germline V lookup: CDR1 SGDLS, CDR2 YYNGEE. What was sequenced was PBMCs. The clonotype comes from a human donor in good health. The V and J genes are TRBV9 and TRBJ2-7; TRBD2 matches 7 bases. The CDR3: CASPGSASSVAGPSEQYF. DNA for the CDR3: TGTGCCAGCCCCGGAAGTGCCAGCAGCGTAGCGGGCCCTTCCGAGCAGTACTTC.